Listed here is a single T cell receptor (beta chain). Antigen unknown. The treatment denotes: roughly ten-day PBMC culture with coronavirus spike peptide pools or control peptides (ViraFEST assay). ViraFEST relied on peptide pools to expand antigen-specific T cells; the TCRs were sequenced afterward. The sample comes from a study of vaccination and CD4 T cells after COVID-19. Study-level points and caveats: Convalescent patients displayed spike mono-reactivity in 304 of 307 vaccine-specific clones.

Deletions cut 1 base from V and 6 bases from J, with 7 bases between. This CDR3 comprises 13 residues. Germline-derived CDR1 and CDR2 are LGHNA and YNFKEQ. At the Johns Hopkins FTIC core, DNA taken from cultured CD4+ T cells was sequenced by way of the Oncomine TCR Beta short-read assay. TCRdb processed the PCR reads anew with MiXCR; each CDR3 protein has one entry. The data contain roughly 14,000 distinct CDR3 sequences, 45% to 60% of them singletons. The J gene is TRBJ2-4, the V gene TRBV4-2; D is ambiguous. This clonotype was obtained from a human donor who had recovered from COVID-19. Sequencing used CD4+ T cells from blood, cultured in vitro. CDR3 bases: TGTGCCAGCAGCCAAGGTAACGGAAACATTCAGTACTTC. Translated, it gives CASSQGNGNIQYF.